A selection of T cell receptor beta chains follows, all from one sample in a study of blood T cells in healthy people across ages. TCRdb redid the calling of the 5' RACE reads with MiXCR, one entry per CDR3 protein. The table has some 1,800,000 distinct CDR3 sequences, approximately 40% seen once. Input material: blood. All receptors derive from a human donor in good health. The CDR3 runs from the conserved cysteine through the conserved F or W. A D gene is named only where the DNA matches it firmly. Part of the rows lack a size; the others show once, few, many or a class for expanded clones.

J gene	clone size	V gene	D gene	CDR3 DNA	CDR3 protein
TRBJ2-1	few	TRBV6-2/TRBV6-3	.	TGTGCCAGCAGTGCTCCCGGGACTTCCTACAATGAGCAGTTCTTC	CASSAPGTSYNEQFF
TRBJ2-1	.	TRBV3-1	TRBD2	TGTGCCAGCAGCCAAGATCTAGGGACTAGCAATAGCCATGAGCAGTTCTTC	CASSQDLGTSNSHEQFF
TRBJ1-2	.	TRBV19	.	TGTGCCAGTACCGTCCCCGGTATCAACTATGGCTACACCTTC	CASTVPGINYGYTF
TRBJ2-7	few	TRBV7-2	.	TGTGCCAGCAGCTTAGATTCAGGGTTAAATATCGGGCAGTACTTC	CASSLDSGLNIGQYF
TRBJ2-3	.	TRBV7-6	TRBD2	TGTGCCAGCAGCTCAGGGAGCGGGGGTTACACAGATACGCAGTATTTT	CASSSGSGGYTDTQYF
TRBJ2-3	.	TRBV7-2	.	TGTGCCAGCAACCCGGACTCCGCCACAGATACGCAGTATTTT	CASNPDSATDTQYF
TRBJ2-6	few	TRBV7-6	.	TGTGCCAGCAGCCCGTGGGAGGCCGGGGCCAACGTCCTGACTTTC	CASSPWEAGANVLTF
TRBJ1-2	.	TRBV3-1	TRBD1	TGTGCCAGCAGCCCTTGGGACAGGGGACTCTATGGCTACACCTTC	CASSPWDRGLYGYTF
TRBJ2-7	once	TRBV7-2	TRBD1	TGTGCCAGCAGCTCAGGGGGACAGGGAGGCTACGAGCAGTACTTC	CASSSGGQGGYEQYF
TRBJ2-5	.	TRBV4-1	.	TGCGCCAGCAGCCAGCAACCGGGACGAACCCAAGAGACCCAGTACTTC	CASSQQPGRTQETQYF
TRBJ2-3	.	TRBV5-1	TRBD2	TGCGCCAGCAGCTGGGGACTAGCTAACCCAGGGGCAGATACGCAGTATTTT	CASSWGLANPGADTQYF
TRBJ1-2	.	TRBV29-1	.	TGCAGCGTGCCCACAGGGATGGTAGGCTATGGCTACACCTTC	CSVPTGMVGYGYTF
TRBJ2-1	.	TRBV6-1	.	TGTGCCGGTACTGGCGGGGAGTTCCCCAATGAGCAGTTCTTC	CAGTGGEFPNEQFF
TRBJ2-7	.	TRBV7-2	.	TGTGCCAGCAGCGGGGGGTCTTCATACTACGAGCAGTACTTC	CASSGGSSYYEQYF
TRBJ2-5	.	TRBV28	.	TGTGCCAGCAGCCGTCCGAGGTTCGGGGGGACCCAGTACTTC	CASSRPRFGGTQYF
TRBJ2-4	few	TRBV20-1	.	TGCAGTGCTACCTCCCCAGGAGGAAAAAACATTCAGTACTTC	CSATSPGGKNIQYF
TRBJ1-1	.	TRBV9	.	TGTGCCAGCAGCCCCCGGACGGGGGAGGTCACTGAAGCTTTCTTT	CASSPRTGEVTEAFF
TRBJ2-7	.	TRBV5-1	.	TGCGCCAGCAGCCGACACCCGGACAGCTCCTACGAGCAGTACTTC	CASSRHPDSSYEQYF